This note documents a single TCR beta chain sequence. Its antigen remains unidentified. The data originate from a study of T cell clones after liver transplantation. About the research overall: Post-transplant blood was tracked for graft-donor-reactive T cell clones identified in a pre-transplant mixed lymphocyte reaction. Apart from a few HCV-positive recipients, transplants were for non-autoimmune, non-viral reasons.

General study results and limits: Circulating graft-donor-reactive CD4 TCRbeta sequences fell significantly post-transplant in most of the 8 subjects.

Germline loops: CDR1 SQVTM, CDR2 ANQGSEA. Trimming shortened V by 7 bases and J by 4 bases, and 15 bases separated the two germline ends. This CDR3 region has 13 residues. Sequencing used immunoSEQ multiplex PCR; TCRdb keeps in-frame clones, though not all of them. The sample yields tens of thousands of clones, about 80% seen once. This clonotype was sampled from a human patient who received a liver transplant. A share of the T cells may be of graft donor origin. This chain connects TRBV29-1 to TRBJ2-3, with a possible D match to TRBD2 (6 bases). The material sequenced was CD4+ T cells from blood, taken 12 months after liver transplant. The CDR3 sequence: CSAGSGVPDTQYF. Here the CDR3 DNA reads TGCAGCGCGGGATCGGGGGTCCCAGATACGCAGTATTTT.